A selection of T cell receptor beta chains follows, all from one sample in a study of type 1 and type 2 diabetes patients. TCRdb independently ran MiXCR on the multiplex PCR reads; one entry per CDR3 protein. The data contain 250,000 to 300,000 distinct CDR3 sequences, approximately 50% of them singletons. Sequencing input: peripheral blood mononuclear cells (PBMCs). These receptors all stem from a man aged 18 to 29 with type 2 diabetes. The CDR3 runs from the conserved cysteine through the conserved F or W. A D gene is named only where the DNA matches it firmly. Only some rows state a clone size, as once, few, many or a class for expanded clones.

>NA|NA|TRBV19|TRBJ1-5
TGTGCCAGTAGTATGGTTCCGGGGGTTATGCAGCCCCAGCATTTT
CASSMVPGVMQPQHF
>few|NA|TRBV9|TRBJ2-7
TGTGCCAGCAGCGCTGCAGGGGAAGTGAACCACGAGCAGTACTTC
CASSAAGEVNHEQYF
>NA|NA|TRBV27|TRBJ2-5
TGTGCCAGCAGGTCTAATCTGGTAGAGACCCAGTACTTC
CASRSNLVETQYF
>few|TRBD2|TRBV14|TRBJ2-5
TGTGCCAGCAGCCAAGTGGCGGGAGGGCCATTGACCCAGTACTTC
CASSQVAGGPLTQYF
>few|NA|TRBV6-5|TRBJ2-5
TGTGCCAGCTTCCCAACAAATGGACGGGGGGAGACCCAGTACTTC
CASFPTNGRGETQYF
>NA|TRBD1|TRBV7-9|TRBJ1-2
TGTGCCAGCAGCTTCCGGTCAGGGGGCGACAGCAATGGCTACACCTTC
CASSFRSGGDSNGYTF
>many|TRBD1|TRBV28|TRBJ1-1
TGTGCCAGCAGTTTGGGACAGAAGAACACTGAAGCTTTCTTT
CASSLGQKNTEAFF
>few|NA|TRBV28|TRBJ1-1
TGTGCCAGCATGAGGGGCGGGGGCACTGAAGCTTTCTTT
CASMRGGGTEAFF
>NA|TRBD1|TRBV24-1|TRBJ2-3
TGCGCCAGCAGTCCTGGAACAGGGGCCAGCACAGATACGCAGTATTTT
CASSPGTGASTDTQYF
>few|NA|TRBV6-6|TRBJ2-7
TGTGCCAGCAGCACTACAGGGTCGAGGAACGAGCAGTACTTC
CASSTTGSRNEQYF
>NA|TRBD1|TRBV5-1|TRBJ1-4
TGCGCCAGCAGCTTGGAGGACAGGGCTGAAAAACTGTTTTTT
CASSLEDRAEKLFF
>few|NA|TRBV7-3|TRBJ2-3
TGTGCCAGCAGCTCCTCGGCTAGCTGGAAGGATACGCAGTATTTT
CASSSSASWKDTQYF
>NA|TRBD1|TRBV7-8|TRBJ1-2
TGTGCCAGCAGCCAAACAGGGGGCCAAGATGGCTACACCTTC
CASSQTGGQDGYTF
>once|NA|TRBV2|TRBJ2-5
TGTGCCGGAGGGGACCAAGAGACCCAGTACTTC
CAGGDQETQYF
>many|NA|TRBV19|TRBJ1-1
TGTGCCAGTAGTTCCCCAGGGTGGACGAACACTGAAGCTTTCTTT
CASSSPGWTNTEAFF
>NA|NA|TRBV29-1|TRBJ1-5
TGCAGCGTTTCCTCGGGCAATCAGCCCCAGCATTTT
CSVSSGNQPQHF
>NA|NA|TRBV14|TRBJ2-5
TGTGCCAGCAGCCAAGAAGATTGGGGGAACCGGCGAGAGACCCAGTACTTC
CASSQEDWGNRRETQYF
>NA|NA|TRBV6-5|TRBJ2-7
TGTGCCAGCAGTTACGCGGGAAGCTACGAGCAGTACTTC
CASSYAGSYEQYF
>NA|NA|TRBV2|TRBJ1-2
TGTGCCAGCACTACGTACAGTGGCCTCGGAGGCTACACCTTC
CASTTYSGLGGYTF
>once|NA|TRBV7-2|TRBJ1-5
TGTGCCAGCATGAGGGACTTTAATCAGCCCCAGCATTTT
CASMRDFNQPQHF
>few|NA|TRBV19|TRBJ2-3
TGTGCCAGTAGTATAGGCTTAGTGGATACGCAGTATTTT
CASSIGLVDTQYF
>many|TRBD1|TRBV2|TRBJ1-5
TGTGCCAGCAGGACAGGGGCTAGCAATCAGCCCCAGCATTTT
CASRTGASNQPQHF
>NA|NA|TRBV20-1|TRBJ2-3
TGCAGTGCTTTTAACCGAGCCGGGGATACGCAGTATTTT
CSAFNRAGDTQYF